This passage covers 30 T cell receptor beta chains from one sample sequenced in a study of control samples from healthy donors and cancer patients. Produced via immunoSEQ multiplex PCR; TCRdb's table is partial and in-frame only. In the table there are approximately 70,000 clones, about 90% of which are singletons. Sequenced: PBMCs. The receptors derive from a woman in her forties or fifties with head and neck cancer.

The chain joins TRBV5-5 to TRBJ1-6; weak D call: TRBD1 (5 bases). Germline V CDR1 and CDR2: SGHKS, YYEKEE (reference sequence). The CDR3 contains 15 residues. Trimming shortened V by 3 bases and J by 10 bases, and 17 bases separated the two germline ends. This CDR3 reads CASSWGPPAGSPLHF. The CDR3 nucleotides read TGTGCCAGCAGCTGGGGACCTCCGGCTGGGTCACCCCTCCACTTT.

The chain combines TRBV27 with TRBJ1-6; 9 bases agree with TRBD1. Germline CDR1 and CDR2: MNHEY and SMNVEV (reference sequence). Trimming at V came to 6 bases and at J to 6 bases, leaving 6 bases not matched to a gene. The CDR3 extends over 15 amino acids. CDR3 bases: TGTGCCAGCAGCTGGGGGACAGGGACTAATTCACCCCTCCACTTT. Translated, it gives CASSWGTGTNSPLHF.

This clone was seen a handful of times. This sample also contains other DNA sequences that code for the same CDR3. The CDR3 coding sequence is TGTGCCAGCAGCGTAGGTCCGGGGCCCGGGACCGGGGAGCTGTTTTTT. This encodes CASSVGPGPGTGELFF. The chain links TRBV9 to TRBJ2-2, with D possibly being TRBD1 or TRBD2 (5 bases each). Germline CDR1 reads SGDLS; CDR2 reads YYNGEE. V lost 0 bases to trimming and J lost 5 bases, with 14 bases between them. There are 16 residues in the CDR3.

V usage is TRBV30 and J usage is TRBJ2-7, with 8 bases that match TRBD1. Germline CDR1 and CDR2: GTSNPN and SVGIG (reference sequence). J gave up 1 base and V 3 bases, and 2 bases lay outside the gene matches. This CDR3 has 13 residues. The CDR3 DNA reads as TGTGCCTGGAGACAGGGGGTATCCTACGAGCAGTACTTC. Translation: CAWRQGVSYEQYF.

This chain joins TRBV5-1 and TRBJ1-6; no clear D gene. Germline V gives CDR1 SGHRS, CDR2 YFSETQ. The CDR3 loop spans 15 amino acids. Trimming shortened V by 0 bases and J by 4 bases, and 8 bases separated the two germline ends. CDR3 DNA sequence: TGCGCCAGCAGCTTGGCCGCGCCTTATAATTCACCCCTCCACTTT. Protein sequence: CASSLAAPYNSPLHF.

V is TRBV7-2 and J is TRBJ2-1, with D possibly TRBD2 on 6 matching bases. Per germline, CDR1 SGHTA and CDR2 FQGNSA. Trimming removed 11 bases from V and 8 bases from J, with 16 bases in between. The CDR3 has 12 residues. The CDR3 nucleotides read TGTGCCTCCCACGGAGGGTTCCATGAGCAGTTCTTC. Protein: CASHGGFHEQFF.

The chain carries TRBV6-2 or TRBV6-3 and TRBJ1-6; 7 nucleotides agree with TRBD1. This CDR3 comprises 17 residues. The germline V gene has CDR1 MNHEY and CDR2 SVGEGT. V was clipped by 0 bases and J by 9 bases; unmatched bases: 11. CDR3 amino acids: CASSYSTGEGASSPLHF. The CDR3 DNA follows: TGTGCCAGCAGTTACTCTACAGGGGAAGGGGCTTCTTCACCCCTCCACTTT.

J is TRBJ1-1 and V is TRBV28, with a weak D call TRBD1 (6 bases). This CDR3 comprises 15 residues. With 5 bases removed from V and 5 bases from J, the gap between germline ends came to 18 bases. Germline-derived CDR1 and CDR2 are MDHEN and SYDVKM. CDR3: CASSPSTGSGTEAFF. The CDR3 DNA reads TGTGCCAGCAGTCCCTCAACAGGGAGCGGAACTGAAGCTTTCTTT.

The genes are TRBV24-1 and TRBJ2-1; possible D gene TRBD2, 6 bases. CDR1 and CDR2 from the germline V gene are KGHDR and SFDVKD. The CDR3 is 12 amino acids. V was shortened by 4 bases and J by 12 bases, with 12 bases between the two germline ends. The CDR3 bases are TGTGCCACCAGTGACCCGGAGGGGACGCAGTTCTTC. Translation gives CATSDPEGTQFF.

The rearrangement links TRBV5-6 to TRBJ1-2; D remains ambiguous. V was cut by 0 bases and J by 4 bases, with 7 bases left in between. The germline gives CDR1 SGHDT, CDR2 YYEEEE. This CDR3 region has 13 residues. This CDR3 reads CASSLEVVYGYTF. The CDR3 nucleotides are TGTGCCAGCAGCTTGGAGGTAGTCTATGGCTACACCTTC.

This clone was counted between two and nine times. The chain couples TRBV6-1 to TRBJ2-6; D is possibly TRBD2 (7 bases). Trimming removed 4 bases from V and 0 bases from J, with 16 bases in between. The CDR3 is made up of 18 amino acids. Per germline, CDR1 MNHNS and CDR2 SASEGT. The CDR3 is CASSGPRGAPSGANVLTF. CDR3 DNA sequence: TGTGCCAGCAGTGGGCCTCGGGGGGCCCCCTCTGGGGCCAACGTCCTGACTTTC.

V usage is TRBV12-3 or TRBV12-4 and J usage is TRBJ1-5; no definite D call. The CDR3 is 13 amino acids. Trimming removed 2 bases at V and 7 bases at J, with 9 bases between. CDR3 DNA sequence: TGTGCCAGCAGTTTATCTGTAAAGCAGCCCCAGCATTTT. Translation: CASSLSVKQPQHF.

V is TRBV21-1 and J is TRBJ1-6. TRBV21-1 is designated a pseudogene. The length of the CDR3 is 14 residues. CDR3 bases: TGTGCCAGCAGAAACGGGACCTCTAATTCACCCCTCCACTTT. It yields the protein CASRNGTSNSPLHF.

This clone showed up just once. The chain employs TRBV3-1 (or the pseudogene TRBV3-2) and TRBJ1-1; 7 bases are shared with TRBD1. Germline V gene lookup returns CDR1 LGHDT and CDR2 YNNKEL (reference sequence). With V trimmed by 6 bases and J by 10 bases, 14 bases remained unmatched. CDR3 length: 14 amino acids. This chain's CDR3 is CASRGSGGGLVAFF. Written as DNA, the CDR3 is TGTGCCAGCAGGGGCAGTGGAGGGGGCCTTGTAGCTTTCTTT.

The chain links TRBV5-1 to TRBJ2-3; D tentatively fits TRBD1 or TRBD2 (6 bases each). With 0 bases removed from V and 0 bases from J, the gap between germline ends came to 11 bases. Looked up from germline, CDR1 is SGHRS and CDR2 is YFSETQ. The CDR3 has 16 residues. CDR3 in amino acids: CASSLAGGLSTDTQYF. CDR3 nucleotide sequence: TGCGCCAGCAGCTTGGCTGGGGGGCTTAGCACAGATACGCAGTATTTT.

The chain employs TRBV2 and TRBJ2-2; 12 bases are shared with TRBD2. Looked up from germline, CDR1 is SNHLY and CDR2 is FYNNEI. The V and J ends lost 5 bases and 4 bases, in that order; junction bases with no gene match: 2. The CDR3 runs to 15 residues. The CDR3, as DNA: TGTGCCAGCAGTCCGACTAGCGGGGGCACCGGGGAGCTGTTTTTT. Translation: CASSPTSGGTGELFF.

In this sample, this clone turned up once. This chain uses TRBV6-5 with TRBJ1-1; 8 bases line up with TRBD1. In germline, CDR1 is MNHEY, CDR2 SVGAGI. The CDR3 spans 14 residues. With V trimmed by 4 bases and J by 5 bases, 6 bases remained unmatched. The DNA of the CDR3 is TGTGCCAGCAGTTTTCCTTACAGGGGGACTGAAGCTTTCTTT. It specifies CASSFPYRGTEAFF.

V is TRBV18 and J is TRBJ2-7; tentatively, D is TRBD1 or TRBD2 (6 bases each). The germline V gene has CDR1 KGHSH and CDR2 LQKENI. V was cut by 2 bases and J by 2 bases, with 10 bases left in between. The CDR3 totals 14 residues. The CDR3 loop is CASSPGGQPYEQYF. DNA for the CDR3: TGTGCCAGCTCACCAGGGGGGCAGCCCTACGAGCAGTACTTC.

This clone was detected once. The gene calls are TRBV5-6 and TRBJ1-5; D remains unclear. V lost 6 bases and J lost 3, with 16 bases in between. Germline V gene sequence: CDR1 SGHDT, CDR2 YYEEEE. The CDR3 spans 15 residues. Here the CDR3 reads CASNSWGSINQPQHF. CDR3 nucleotides: TGTGCCAGCAACTCATGGGGTTCCATCAATCAGCCCCAGCATTTT.

This chain links TRBV7-2 with TRBJ2-7; D is perhaps TRBD2 (5 bases). V lost 1 base, J lost 1 base, and 17 bases lay in between. Looked up from germline, CDR1 is SGHTA and CDR2 is FQGNSA. CDR3 length: 17 residues. Here the CDR3 reads CASSLETSGDRSYEQYF. The DNA for the CDR3 is TGTGCCAGCAGCTTAGAGACTTCCGGGGATAGGTCCTACGAGCAGTACTTC.

The genes are TRBV19 and TRBJ1-2, with D possibly TRBD1 on 6 matching bases. Per the germline V gene, CDR1 is LNHDA and CDR2 is SQIVND (reference sequence). The CDR3 spans 15 residues. Trimming stripped 7 bases from V and 8 bases from J, with 23 bases between. CDR3 sequence reads: CASTPGGAQQGGYTF. The CDR3 DNA reads as TGTGCCAGTACCCCTGGCGGGGCCCAGCAGGGGGGCTACACCTTC.

This clone occurred once. The chain employs TRBV9 and TRBJ1-6; D possibly corresponds to TRBD1 (5 bases). Trimming removed 0 bases at V and 11 bases at J, with 9 bases between. This CDR3 region has 13 residues. CDR1 and CDR2 from the germline V gene are SGDLS and YYNGEE. The chain's CDR3 is CASSVGGEAPLHF. The CDR3 DNA reads as TGTGCCAGCAGCGTAGGAGGGGAGGCACCCCTCCACTTT. The whole variable domain, remainder taken from reference TRBV9 and TRBJ1-6, is DSGVTQTPKHLITATGQRVTLRCSPRSGDLSVYWYQQSLDQGLQFLIQYYNGEERAKGNILERFSAQQFPDLHSELNLSSLELGDSALYFCASSVGGEAPLHFGNGTRLTVT.

The chain couples TRBV2 to TRBJ1-2; the D gene is possibly TRBD1 (5 bases). V was trimmed by 5 bases and J by 7 bases, leaving 11 bases between them. CDR3 length: 12 amino acids. In germline, CDR1 is SNHLY, CDR2 FYNNEI. The CDR3 loop is CASSPPGAGYTF. The CDR3 bases are TGTGCCAGCAGTCCCCCCGGGGCTGGCTACACCTTC.

The genes are TRBV14 and TRBJ1-1; D gene ambiguous. The CDR3 spans 13 residues. V dropped 5 bases and J dropped 0 bases, with 7 bases sitting between them. Germline lookup yields CDR1 SGHDN and CDR2 FVKESK. Here the CDR3 DNA reads TGTGCCAGCAGCTTAACGCTGAACACTGAAGCTTTCTTT. It yields the protein CASSLTLNTEAFF.

The CDR3 spells CATSGGAVGEKLFF. Written as DNA, the CDR3 is TGTGCCACCTCCGGGGGGGCCGTCGGGGAAAAACTGTTTTTT. The chain combines TRBV2 with TRBJ1-4; a weak D match, TRBD1 (6 bases). Trimming shortened V by 10 bases and J by 8 bases, and 20 bases separated the two germline ends. Germline lookup yields CDR1 SNHLY and CDR2 FYNNEI. The CDR3 has 14 amino acids.

The chain carries TRBV6-5 and TRBJ1-6, with 10 bases that match TRBD1. Trimming took 4 bases from V and 6 from J; bases not matched to a gene: 6. CDR1 and CDR2 from the germline V gene are MNHEY and SVGAGI. CDR3 length: 16 residues. This chain's CDR3 is CASSLRTGGANSPLHF. Written as DNA, the CDR3 is TGTGCCAGCAGTTTAAGGACAGGGGGTGCTAATTCACCCCTCCACTTT.

V usage is TRBV19 and J usage is TRBJ1-5, with 10 bases fitting TRBD1. The ends lost 5 bases at V and 2 bases at J; junction bases unmatched: 6. Germline CDR1 is LNHDA and CDR2 is SQIVND (reference sequence). CDR3 length equals 16 residues. The CDR3 protein is CASSSTGTGGNQPQHF. In DNA, the CDR3 is TGTGCCAGTAGTTCTACCGGGACAGGGGGCAATCAGCCCCAGCATTTT.

The CDR3 loop reads CASSQPTGLDGYTF. The CDR3 nucleotides are TGCGCCAGCAGCCAACCGACAGGGCTTGATGGCTACACCTTC. The chain recombines TRBV4-1 with TRBJ1-2; TRBD1 matches at 7 bases. V shed 2 bases and J 6 bases; nucleotides not matched to a gene: 6. CDR1 is MGHRA and CDR2 is YSYEKL in the germline V gene. The CDR3 loop spans 14 amino acids.

This rearrangement joins TRBV6-6 to TRBJ1-4; TRBD1 aligns across 7 bases. CDR3 size: 14 residues. The germline CDR1 and CDR2 sequences are MNHNY and SVGAGI (reference sequence). The V and J ends lost 6 bases and 6 bases, in that order; junction bases with no gene match: 7. CDR3 in amino acids: CASSPGTEHEKLFF. CDR3 in DNA: TGTGCCAGCAGCCCCGGGACAGAACATGAAAAACTGTTTTTT.

This clone was seen a single time. V usage is TRBV3-1 (or the pseudogene TRBV3-2) and J usage is TRBJ1-2; 7 bases align to TRBD1. CDR3 length equals 18 residues. V gave up 4 bases and J gave up 6 bases; unmatched junction bases: 20. CDR1 is LGHDT and CDR2 is YNNKEL in the germline V gene (reference sequence). The CDR3 DNA sequence: TGTGCCAGCAGCCGCACACAGGGGCTCGATCGGATTAGGGATGGCTACACCTTC. This translates into CASSRTQGLDRIRDGYTF.